The clone carrying this T cell receptor beta chain was observed at least ten times. This sample's time point: newly diagnosed GD, antithyroid drugs for less than 3 months. The TCR library was made from RNA that had been extracted from PBMCs in TRIzol. These data are taken from a study of regulatory T cells in long-lasting Graves disease. Library construction for TCR beta used iRepertoire HTBI primers and Arm-PCR of CDR3 regions. TCRdb ran MiXCR on the multiplex PCR reads and lists one entry per CDR3 protein. Among roughly 420,000 distinct CDR3 sequences listed, approximately 16% were seen once. The sample was also linked to a second study, of T cells in Graves' hyperthyroidism and ophthalmopathy.

The sample was peripheral blood mononuclear cells (PBMCs), taken at new diagnosis, from a patient treated with antithyroid drugs. The sequence derives from a woman between 18 and 29 years old with Graves disease.

CDR3 sequence (DNA): TGTGCCAGCAGCCAAGATCGTTGGGCGGGACAAGAGACCCAGTACTTC. Encoded protein: CASSQDRWAGQETQYF. The gene calls are TRBV3-1 and TRBJ2-5, with D perhaps TRBD2 (6 bases). The CDR3 covers 16 residues. Germline-derived CDR1 and CDR2 are LGHDT and YNNKEL (reference sequence). Trimming stripped 0 bases from V and 2 bases from J, with 13 bases between.